What follows is one T cell receptor (beta chain) and its context. Its cognate antigen is unknown. PRAID combined immunodeficiency and autoinflammation. From germline, CDR1 is LGHDT and CDR2 YNNKEL (reference sequence). This CDR3 is 14 amino acids long. After removal of 1 base from V and 5 bases from J, the junction contained 4 bases not matched to a gene. Repertoires were generated with immunoSEQ multiplex PCR, while TCRdb's copy carries only in-frame clones and drops some. Of approximately 65,000 clones listed, approximately 91% are singletons. The data were obtained in a study of stem cell transplantation in POMP-related autoinflammatory disease. Study conclusions and caveats: In patients with PRAID, every analyzed T-cell subset tended to show lower diversity and higher clonality.

The chain combines TRBV3-1 (or the pseudogene TRBV3-2) with TRBJ1-1, with TRBD1 matching 7 bases. Sequenced material: CD4+ T cells from PBMCs, taken after stem cell transplantation. The source is a human patient with POMP-related autoinflammation and immune dysregulation (PRAID). The graft donor may be the source of some T cells. The CDR3 region has the DNA TGTGCCAGCAGCCAAGCAGGGGGTGGAACTGAAGCTTTCTTT. This encodes CASSQAGGGTEAFF.